This TCR beta chain was found in a study of blood T cells in healthy people across ages. Study outcomes and limitations: From one million sequenced T cells, diversity estimates were lower bounds. Long-lived donors carried more naive CD4+ cells and greater diversity than aged donors. Per million T cells, TCR beta diversity dropped about linearly as age rose.

The use of a sample-barcoded 5' primer and a J-beta primer mix characterized a second PCR of roughly 7 to 11 cycles. TCRdb recomputed calls from the 5' RACE reads with MiXCR, one row per CDR3 protein. This sample has approximately 850,000 distinct CDR3 sequences, with approximately 44% found just once. This clonotype has just a few counts. What it binds is not known. The sequence derives from a man aged 55 to 70 in good health. Sequenced input: blood.

CDR3 coding DNA: TGTGCCAGCAGCAAAGCGTTTCAGGAACCCTACGAGCAGTACTTC. Protein product: CASSKAFQEPYEQYF. The chain joins TRBV3-1 to TRBJ2-7; no definite D call. Germline V CDR1 and CDR2: LGHDT, YNNKEL (reference sequence). The CDR3 spans 15 residues. Trimming cost V 5 bases and J 2 bases, with 16 bases left between them.